These T cell receptor beta chains were read from a single sample in a study of cytomegalovirus exposure and HLA in healthy donors. The table came from immunoSEQ multiplex PCR; TCRdb's copy has only in-frame clones and leaves some out. The table includes 110,000 to 150,000 clones, about 89% detected once. Specimen: PBMCs. The receptors were gathered from a man in his late teens or twenties in good health and CMV-seronegative. CDR3s include the opening cysteine and the closing phenylalanine or tryptophan. The D gene is left open where the match is weak. For some rows the clone size is stated as once, few or many, or as a class when expanded; others skip it.

>TRBJ2-1|NA|TRBV15|TRBD2
CATSTLGDGRDEQFF
TGTGCCACCAGCACCCTCGGTGACGGGAGGGATGAGCAGTTCTTC
>TRBJ1-2|NA|TRBV16|NA
CASSQQSGGYYGYTF
TGTGCCAGCAGCCAACAAAGCGGGGGCTACTATGGCTACACCTTC
>TRBJ2-3|NA|TRBV5-1|TRBD2
CASSLVGLAGSGGTDTQYF
TGCGCCAGCAGCTTGGTGGGACTAGCGGGGTCTGGGGGCACAGATACGCAGTATTTT
>TRBJ1-1|few|TRBV19|NA
CASSRQETEAFF
TGTGCCAGTAGCCGACAGGAGACTGAAGCTTTCTTT
>TRBJ2-7|NA|TRBV6-1|TRBD1
CASRPGQSYEQYF
TGTGCCAGCAGACCGGGACAGTCCTACGAGCAGTACTTC
>TRBJ1-4|NA|TRBV18|NA
CASSPSGIPNEKLFF
TGTGCCAGCTCACCAAGCGGCATCCCTAATGAAAAACTGTTTTTT
>TRBJ2-1|NA|TRBV27|NA
CASSFGTDSVNEQFF
TGTGCCAGCAGTTTCGGGACGGACAGTGTAAATGAGCAGTTCTTC
>TRBJ2-5|NA|TRBV4-3|TRBD2
CASSQDLGSGEETQYF
TGCGCCAGCAGCCAAGATCTGGGTAGCGGGGAAGAGACCCAGTACTTC
>TRBJ1-3|NA|TRBV18|NA
CASSPPSLGDTIYF
TGTGCCAGCTCACCACCCTCGCTCGGGGACACCATATATTTT
>TRBJ2-5|NA|TRBV2|NA
CASSILQGKETQYF
TGTGCCAGCAGTATACTTCAGGGGAAAGAGACCCAGTACTTC
>TRBJ1-2|NA|TRBV5-1|NA
CASRRANYGYTF
TGCGCCAGCAGACGGGCTAACTATGGCTACACCTTC
>TRBJ2-1|NA|TRBV28|TRBD1
CASRPGTGVRGQFF
TGTGCCAGCAGGCCCGGGACAGGGGTGCGCGGGCAGTTCTTC
>TRBJ1-5|NA|TRBV6-6|TRBD1
CASRTQGTQPQHF
TGTGCCAGCAGGACACAGGGGACCCAGCCCCAGCATTTT
>TRBJ1-2|NA|TRBV7-2|NA
CASSLHPDSNYGYTF
TGTGCCAGCAGCCTTCACCCTGACAGCAACTATGGCTACACCTTC
>TRBJ1-2|NA|TRBV5-6|NA
CASSLVPVGWSDYGYTF
TGTGCCAGCAGCTTGGTGCCAGTTGGCTGGAGTGACTATGGCTACACCTTC
>TRBJ2-5|few|TRBV30|NA
CAWRGAGGRLEETQYF
TGTGCCTGGAGGGGGGCGGGCGGACGGTTAGAAGAGACCCAGTACTTC
>TRBJ1-1|few|TRBV10-3|NA
CAISVQDQAFF
TGTGCCATCAGCGTACAGGATCAGGCTTTCTTT
>TRBJ1-1|NA|TRBV9|NA
CASSARPTGNTEAFF
TGTGCCAGCAGCGCACGCCCCACAGGGAACACTGAAGCTTTCTTT
>TRBJ1-5|few|TRBV6-1|TRBD1
CASSDRGLRNQPQHF
TGTGCCAGCAGTGATAGGGGGCTTCGGAATCAGCCCCAGCATTTT
>TRBJ2-1|NA|TRBV7-9|NA
CASSSVWGGEQFF
TGTGCCAGCAGCTCGGTATGGGGAGGCGAGCAGTTCTTC
>TRBJ1-2|NA|TRBV6-1|TRBD1
CASGVQGALYGYTF
TGTGCCAGCGGGGTCCAGGGGGCTCTCTATGGCTACACCTTC
>TRBJ1-2|once|TRBV6-6|NA
CASSYQGSYGYTF
TGTGCCAGCAGTTATCAGGGTAGCTATGGCTACACCTTC
>TRBJ2-1|NA|TRBV6-5|TRBD2
CASSSTSGAYNEQFF
TGTGCCAGCAGTTCCACTAGCGGGGCTTACAATGAGCAGTTCTTC
>TRBJ2-5|NA|TRBV5-1|NA
CASSLASRETQYF
TGCGCCAGCAGCTTGGCCTCTAGGGAGACCCAGTACTTC
>TRBJ2-5|NA|TRBV9|TRBD1
CASSVGQGVVETQYF
TGTGCCAGCAGCGTAGGACAGGGAGTGGTGGAGACCCAGTACTTC
>TRBJ1-2|NA|TRBV5-1|NA
CASSLEGVRNSVYGYTF
TGCGCCAGCAGCTTGGAGGGGGTCAGAAACAGCGTGTATGGCTACACCTTC
>TRBJ2-3|NA|TRBV9|NA
CASSVALASSTDTQYF
TGTGCCAGCAGCGTAGCACTAGCCTCTAGCACAGATACGCAGTATTTT
>TRBJ1-6|NA|TRBV9|NA
CASSVAPDSVSPLHF
TGTGCCAGCAGCGTAGCCCCGGACAGCGTTTCACCCCTCCACTTT
>TRBJ1-1|few|TRBV5-4|NA
CASSWAQNTEAFF
TGTGCCAGCAGCTGGGCCCAGAACACTGAAGCTTTCTTT
>TRBJ2-3|few|TRBV6-1|NA
CASSEREWGPATDTQYF
TGTGCCAGCAGTGAAAGAGAGTGGGGCCCGGCCACAGATACGCAGTATTTT
>TRBJ2-3|once|TRBV9|NA
CASSKGVPSTDTQYF
TGTGCCAGCAGCAAGGGGGTCCCTAGCACAGATACGCAGTATTTT
>TRBJ1-4|once|TRBV5-8|NA
CASSPGRRRNEKLFF
TGTGCCAGCAGCCCCGGGAGGCGGAGGAATGAAAAACTGTTTTTT
>TRBJ1-4|NA|TRBV10-2|TRBD1
CASLGSGQGEKLFF
TGCGCCAGCCTCGGGTCGGGACAGGGGGAAAAACTGTTTTTT
>TRBJ2-7|NA|TRBV5-8|TRBD1
CASSLDRGYEQYF
TGTGCCAGCAGCTTGGACAGGGGATACGAGCAGTACTTC
>TRBJ1-2|NA|TRBV10-3|TRBD1
CAISRQGSGYTF
TGTGCCATCAGCCGACAGGGGTCTGGCTACACCTTC
>TRBJ2-5|once|TRBV9|TRBD1
CASSVRTGMETQYF
TGTGCCAGCAGCGTCCGGACAGGGATGGAGACCCAGTACTTC
>TRBJ1-1|NA|TRBV6-5|NA
CASSYKHEAFF
TGTGCCAGCAGTTACAAGCATGAAGCTTTCTTT
>TRBJ2-3|NA|TRBV4-3|NA
CASSQDFSLGAFDTQYF
TGCGCCAGCAGCCAGGACTTTAGCCTGGGGGCATTTGATACGCAGTATTTT
>TRBJ2-3|NA|TRBV6-4|TRBD2
CASSDSAGGADTQYF
TGTGCCAGCAGTGACTCTGCGGGGGGGGCAGATACGCAGTATTTT
>TRBJ1-2|NA|TRBV7-6|NA
CASAKGQGQVATYGYTF
TGTGCCAGCGCCAAGGGGCAGGGTCAGGTCGCGACCTATGGCTACACCTTC
>TRBJ1-1|NA|TRBV19|NA
CASSFIRGLNTEAFF
TGTGCCAGTAGTTTTATCAGGGGATTGAACACTGAAGCTTTCTTT
>TRBJ2-1|NA|TRBV21-1|NA
CASSKKDLAGINNEQFF
TGTGCCAGCAGCAAAAAGGATCTAGCGGGAATCAACAATGAGCAGTTCTTC
>TRBJ2-5|NA|TRBV5-1|NA
CASSLERVGETQYF
TGCGCCAGCAGCTTGGAACGGGTAGGAGAGACCCAGTACTTC
>TRBJ2-6|NA|TRBV18|TRBD1
CASSPKSRAGTGGSGANVLTF
TGTGCCAGCTCACCAAAAAGCAGAGCCGGGACAGGGGGCTCTGGGGCCAACGTCCTGACTTTC
>TRBJ1-3|NA|TRBV10-3|NA
CAISEKTRVPSGNTIYF
TGTGCCATCAGTGAGAAGACCCGGGTCCCCTCTGGAAACACCATATATTTT
>TRBJ1-5|few|TRBV2|NA
CASKYRVSNQPQHF
TGTGCCAGCAAGTACAGGGTCAGCAATCAGCCCCAGCATTTT
>TRBJ1-5|NA|TRBV2|NA
CASKRDFNQPQHF
TGTGCCAGCAAACGGGACTTTAATCAGCCCCAGCATTTT